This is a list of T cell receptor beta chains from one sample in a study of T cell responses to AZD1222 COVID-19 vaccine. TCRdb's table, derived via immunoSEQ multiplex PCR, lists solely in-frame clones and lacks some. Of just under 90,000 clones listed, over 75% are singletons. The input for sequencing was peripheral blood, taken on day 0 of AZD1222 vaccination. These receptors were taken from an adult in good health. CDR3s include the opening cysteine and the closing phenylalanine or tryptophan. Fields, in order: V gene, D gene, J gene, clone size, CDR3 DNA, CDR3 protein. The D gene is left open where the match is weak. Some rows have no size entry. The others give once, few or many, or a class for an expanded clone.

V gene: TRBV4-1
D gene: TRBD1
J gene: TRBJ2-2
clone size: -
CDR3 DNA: TGCGCCAGCAGCCAAGAGAGAGCGATAAACAGGGGGGCCGGGGAGCTGTTTTTT
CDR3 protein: CASSQERAINRGAGELFF

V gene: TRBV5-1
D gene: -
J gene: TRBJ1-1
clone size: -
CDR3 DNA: TGCGCCAGCAGATCTACAGTGAACACTGAAGCTTTCTTT
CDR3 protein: CASRSTVNTEAFF

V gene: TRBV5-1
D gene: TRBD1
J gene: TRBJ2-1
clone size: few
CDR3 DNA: TGCGCCAGCAGCCAACGGACAGGGCCCTACAATGAGCAGTTCTTC
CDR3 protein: CASSQRTGPYNEQFF

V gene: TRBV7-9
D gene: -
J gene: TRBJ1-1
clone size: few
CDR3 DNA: TGTGCCAGCAGCCGCCGGAACACTGAAGCTTTCTTT
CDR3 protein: CASSRRNTEAFF

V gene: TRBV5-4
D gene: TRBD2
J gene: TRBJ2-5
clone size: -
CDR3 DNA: TGTGCCAGCAGTCCCGGACTAGCGGGACAAGAGACCCAGTACTTC
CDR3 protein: CASSPGLAGQETQYF

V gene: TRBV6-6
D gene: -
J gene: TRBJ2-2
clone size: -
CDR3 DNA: TGTGCCAGCATCGGAGGCGGGGAGCTGTTTTTT
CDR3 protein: CASIGGGELFF

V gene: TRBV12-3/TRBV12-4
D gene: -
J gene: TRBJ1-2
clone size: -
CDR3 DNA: TGTGCCAGCAGTTTTAGGACGGGAGGCTACACCTTC
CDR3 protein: CASSFRTGGYTF

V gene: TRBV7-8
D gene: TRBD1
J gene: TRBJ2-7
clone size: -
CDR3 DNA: TGTGCCAGCAGCTCCGACCTGTGGACAGGGAAGCAGTACTTC
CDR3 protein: CASSSDLWTGKQYF

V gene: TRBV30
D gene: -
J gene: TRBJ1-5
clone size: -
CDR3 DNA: TGTGCCTGGAGTAAGAGTGGAGGGCACCAGCCCCAGCATTTT
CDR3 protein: CAWSKSGGHQPQHF

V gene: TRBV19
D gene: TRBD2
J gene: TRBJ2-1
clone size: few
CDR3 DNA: TGTGCCAGTAGGGGGAGCGGGAGGGCGGCCTACAATGAGCAGTTCTTC
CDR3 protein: CASRGSGRAAYNEQFF

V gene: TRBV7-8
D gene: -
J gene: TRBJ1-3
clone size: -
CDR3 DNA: TGTGCCAGCAGCATAGGACAGAGCTCTGGAAACACCATATATTTT
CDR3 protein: CASSIGQSSGNTIYF

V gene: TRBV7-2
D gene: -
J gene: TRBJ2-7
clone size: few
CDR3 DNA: TGTGCCAGCAGCTTACAAGGGCGAGCGGAGCAGTACTTC
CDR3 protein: CASSLQGRAEQYF

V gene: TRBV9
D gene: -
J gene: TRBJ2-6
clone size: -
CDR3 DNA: TGTGCCAGCAGCGTAGGGTTTTCTGGGGCCAACGTCCTGACTTTC
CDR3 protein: CASSVGFSGANVLTF

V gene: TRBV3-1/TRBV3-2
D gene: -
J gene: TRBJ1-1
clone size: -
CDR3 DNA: TGTGCCAGCAGCCAGGACAGCCAGAACACTGAAGCTTTCTTT
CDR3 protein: CASSQDSQNTEAFF

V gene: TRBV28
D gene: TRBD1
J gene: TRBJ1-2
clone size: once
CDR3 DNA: TGTGCCAGCAGGCCGCAGACAGGGGGCAACTATGGCTACACCTTC
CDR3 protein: CASRPQTGGNYGYTF

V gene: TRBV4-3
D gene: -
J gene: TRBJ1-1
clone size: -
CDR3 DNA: TGCGCCAGCAGCCAAGATGGGTCCACTGAAGCTTTCTTT
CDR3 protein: CASSQDGSTEAFF

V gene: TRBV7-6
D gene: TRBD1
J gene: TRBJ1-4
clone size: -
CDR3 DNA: TGTGCCAGCAGCTTCTACCCCGGGACAGGGCGTAATGAAAAACTGTTTTTT
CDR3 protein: CASSFYPGTGRNEKLFF

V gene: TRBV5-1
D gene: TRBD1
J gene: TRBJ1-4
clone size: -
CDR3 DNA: TGCGCCAGCAGAGGACAGGGTGGTGAAAAACTGTTTTTT
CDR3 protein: CASRGQGGEKLFF

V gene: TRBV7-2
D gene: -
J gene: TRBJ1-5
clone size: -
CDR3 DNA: TGTGCCAGCAGCTTATTTGGAGTGGAAAATCAGCCCCAGCATTTT
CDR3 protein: CASSLFGVENQPQHF